The next 13 T cell receptor beta chains were all read from a single sample in a study of blood T cell repertoires in COVID-19. Sequenced by immunoSEQ multiplex PCR; TCRdb stores in-frame clones only, minus some. The sample has just over 75,000 clones, 65% to 85% seen once. What was sequenced was peripheral blood. The receptors derive from a man in his fifties or sixties with acute or convalescent COVID-19.

This sequence joins TRBV5-4 and TRBJ2-1; 7 positions agree with TRBD1. Germline-derived CDR1 and CDR2 are SGHNT and YYREEE (reference sequence). There are 16 residues in the CDR3. Unmatched junction bases numbered 5, after V lost 0 bases and J lost 2 bases. The DNA of the CDR3 is TGTGCCAGCAGCTTGGGCGGCAGGGGGACCTACAATGAGCAGTTCTTC. It codes for CASSLGGRGTYNEQFF.

The chain joins TRBV6-2 or TRBV6-3 to TRBJ2-5; the match to TRBD2 covers 8 bases. CDR1 MNHEY and CDR2 SVGEGT come from the germline V gene. The CDR3 is made up of 14 amino acids. J was trimmed by 5 bases and V by 3 bases; bases with no gene match: 5. The CDR3 loop reads CASSYGGGRETQYF. CDR3 bases: TGTGCCAGCAGTTATGGCGGGGGGCGGGAGACCCAGTACTTC.

The gene calls are TRBV5-1 and TRBJ1-2, with D uncertain. This CDR3 contains 12 residues. Per the germline V gene, CDR1 is SGHRS and CDR2 is YFSETQ. Deletions cut 7 bases from V and 5 bases from J, with 12 bases between. The CDR3 nucleotides read TGCGCCAGCCGAGAGGGTTGGTATGGCTACACCTTC. Amino acid sequence: CASREGWYGYTF.

V usage is TRBV28 and J usage is TRBJ1-5; TRBD1 matches at 9 bases. Trimming cost V 7 bases and J 2 bases; bases outside gene matches: 9. This CDR3 comprises 16 residues. Looked up from germline, CDR1 is MDHEN and CDR2 is SYDVKM. CDR3 nucleotide sequence: TGTGCCAGCACGTTAACAGGGGGCTGGGGCAATCAGCCCCAGCATTTT. This translates into CASTLTGGWGNQPQHF.

V and J are TRBV27 and TRBJ2-1; D unclear. Trimming took 8 bases from V and 16 from J, leaving 15 bases between them. This CDR3 spans 10 amino acids. Germline V gene sequence: CDR1 MNHEY, CDR2 SMNVEV (reference sequence). For the CDR3, the DNA is TGTGCCAGCGGTAACTCCGGGTCATTCTTC. Translation: CASGNSGSFF.

The chain combines TRBV3-1 (or the pseudogene TRBV3-2) with TRBJ1-3; D call uncertain. Germline V lookup: CDR1 LGHDT, CDR2 YNNKEL (reference sequence). The V end lost 0 bases, the J end lost 0 bases, and 12 bases lay between the germline ends. This CDR3 is 17 amino acids long. CDR3 sequence (DNA): TGTGCCAGCAGCCAAGACGCAGGCGCGCCCTCTGGAAACACCATATATTTT. Its translation: CASSQDAGAPSGNTIYF.

The chain links TRBV5-5 to TRBJ2-1; 9 bases match TRBD2. After removal of 4 bases from V and 7 bases from J, the junction contained 12 bases not matched to a gene. Germline CDR1 and CDR2: SGHKS and YYEKEE (reference sequence). CDR3 length equals 16 residues. The CDR3 DNA reads as TGTGCCAGCAGCCTAAGGACTAGCGAGGGCGGTAATGAGCAGTTCTTC. This gives the protein CASSLRTSEGGNEQFF.

The rearrangement links TRBV6-5 to TRBJ2-5, with a tentative D call TRBD2 (5 bases). The ends were cut back, 6 bases at V and 5 bases at J, with 10 bases in the middle. Per germline, CDR1 MNHEY and CDR2 SVGAGI. The CDR3 loop spans 12 amino acids. The CDR3 DNA reads TGTGCCAGCAGACGGGGTGATGAGACCCAGTACTTC. Amino acids: CASRRGDETQYF.

This rearrangement joins TRBV11-2 to TRBJ1-3; 7 nucleotides line up with TRBD1. CDR1 and CDR2 (germline): SGHAT, FQNNGV. Trimming took 5 bases from V and 2 from J; bases not matched to a gene: 6. This CDR3 has 15 residues. CDR3 nucleotide sequence: TGTGCCAGCAGCCTTCTGACAGGGACTGGAAACACCATATATTTT. This sequence encodes CASSLLTGTGNTIYF.

The rearrangement joins TRBV4-1 to TRBJ1-5; no firm D call. Germline V gene lookup returns CDR1 MGHRA and CDR2 YSYEKL. V gave up 4 bases and J gave up 2 bases, with 9 bases separating them. This CDR3 comprises 14 residues. The CDR3 nucleotides are TGCGCCAGCAGCCTAAGTTCAGGCAATCAGCCCCAGCATTTT. Its translation is CASSLSSGNQPQHF.

The chain is built from TRBV5-1 and TRBJ2-1, with D possibly matching TRBD2 (6 bases). V shed 4 bases and J shed 3 bases, with 14 bases lying between them. There are 15 residues in the CDR3. Germline V gene lookup returns CDR1 SGHRS and CDR2 YFSETQ. CDR3 loop: CASSLEAGGYNEQFF. CDR3 bases: TGCGCCAGCAGCCTAGAAGCGGGTGGCTACAATGAGCAGTTCTTC.

The gene calls are TRBV19 and TRBJ2-3; D is possibly TRBD1 (5 bases). Trimming stripped 3 bases from V and 2 bases from J, with 9 bases between. Per the germline V gene, CDR1 is LNHDA and CDR2 is SQIVND (reference sequence). CDR3 size: 14 residues. CDR3 nucleotide sequence: TGTGCCAGTAGTATCGAACAGGCCACAGATACGCAGTATTTT. It yields the protein CASSIEQATDTQYF.

The rearrangement uses TRBV3-1 (or the pseudogene TRBV3-2) and TRBJ2-1; 10 bases align to TRBD2. This CDR3 spans 17 amino acids. V lost 0 bases, J lost 7 bases, and 9 bases stayed unmatched. The germline gives CDR1 LGHDT, CDR2 YNNKEL (reference sequence). The CDR3 DNA reads TGTGCCAGCAGCCAAGATCCGACTAGCGGGCTGGAGAATGAGCAGTTCTTC. Its protein is CASSQDPTSGLENEQFF.